One and the same sample provided the 16 T cell receptor beta chains below, sequenced in a study of primary melanoma T cells and metastatic recurrence. The data were produced by immunoSEQ multiplex PCR, yet TCRdb's version contains in-frame clones alone and is incomplete. The table shows 550 to 700 clones, with about 70% occurring only once. The sequenced sample was melanoma tumor tissue. Receptor source: a human donor with melanoma.

This rearrangement joins TRBV7-1 to TRBJ1-1; the D gene is possibly TRBD1 (5 bases). TRBV7-1 is annotated as an ORF whose role is uncertain. The CDR3 is 14 amino acids. Trimming removed 5 bases from V and 13 bases from J, with 23 bases in between. The CDR3 nucleotides are TGTGCCAGCAGCCTGGAGGGTCAGGGAGTCTTAGTTTTCTTT. It translates to CASSLEGQGVLVFF.

V is TRBV12-5 and J is TRBJ1-1, with D possibly being TRBD1 (5 bases). This CDR3 has 13 residues. Germline V gene data show CDR1 as LGHNT and CDR2 as FRNRAP. The chain's CDR3 is CASLVRGETEAFF. In DNA form, the CDR3 reads TGTGCCAGCTTAGTTAGGGGCGAGACTGAAGCTTTCTTT.

The rearrangement links TRBV9 to TRBJ1-2, with 10 bases matching TRBD1. Germline V gene sequence: CDR1 SGDLS, CDR2 YYNGEE. V lost 4 bases to trimming and J lost 3 bases; unmatched junction nucleotides: 6. CDR3 length equals 15 residues. CDR3 sequence reads: CASSSGQGLYYGYTF. The CDR3 nucleotides are TGTGCCAGCAGCTCGGGACAGGGGTTGTACTATGGCTACACCTTC.

The V gene is TRBV12-5, the J gene TRBJ1-4; TRBD1 might be the D (5 bases). In germline, CDR1 is LGHNT, CDR2 FRNRAP. The ends were cut back, 4 bases at V and 8 bases at J, with 23 bases in the middle. This CDR3 contains 17 residues. In DNA form, the CDR3 reads TGTGCTAGTGGTTCCCCTTTGACAGAAATGGGCATGGAAAAACTGTTTTTT. This sequence encodes CASGSPLTEMGMEKLFF.

The V and J genes are TRBV6-8 and TRBJ1-2; 7 positions agree with TRBD1. The CDR3 covers 12 residues. The V segment lost 6 bases and the J segment 3 bases; nucleotides outside the gene matches: 1. CDR1 and CDR2 from the germline V gene are MNHGY and SAAAGT. CDR3 in amino acids: CASRTGYYGYTF. As DNA, the CDR3 is TGTGCCAGCAGGACAGGGTACTATGGCTACACCTTC.

This clone was observed a few times. The chain recombines TRBV29-1 with TRBJ1-2; D unclear. The V gene's germline CDR1 is SQVTM and CDR2 ANQGSEA. V gave up 0 bases and J gave up 0 bases, with 8 bases separating them. The CDR3 is made up of 14 amino acids. The CDR3 DNA follows: TGCAGCGTTGAAGATGGGAACTCTAACTATGGCTACACCTTC. This translates into CSVEDGNSNYGYTF. Filled out from reference TRBV29-1 and TRBJ1-2, the complete variable domain reads SAVISQKPSRDICQRGTSLTIQCQVDSQVTMMFWYRQQPGQSLTLIATANQGSEATYESGFVIDKFPISRPNLTFSTLTVSNMSPEDSSIYLCSVEDGNSNYGYTFGSGTRLTVV.

This chain connects TRBV6-8 to TRBJ2-1; 9 positions match TRBD2. The CDR3 contains 13 residues. The trim removed 7 bases at V and 6 bases at J, leaving 4 bases unmatched. Germline V gives CDR1 MNHGY, CDR2 SAAAGT. The chain's CDR3 is CASKPSGVNEQFF. The CDR3 DNA reads TGTGCCAGCAAGCCTAGCGGGGTCAATGAGCAGTTCTTC.

This clone was picked up one time. This chain connects TRBV15 to TRBJ2-1; TRBD1 matches at 10 bases. Germline loops: CDR1 LNHNV, CDR2 YYDKDF (reference sequence). The CDR3 loop spans 18 amino acids. V was pared by 0 bases and J by 8 bases, with 13 bases of the junction left unmatched. The CDR3 DNA is TGTGCCACCAGCAGAGATTCATCGACCGGGACAGGGGTCCATGAGCAGTTCTTC. It specifies CATSRDSSTGTGVHEQFF.

This sequence joins TRBV11-3 and TRBJ2-7; 10 bases agree with TRBD1. With V trimmed by 3 bases and J by 6 bases, 5 bases remained unmatched. The CDR3 is 14 residues long. Germline V lookup: CDR1 SGHNT, CDR2 YENEEA. The CDR3 sequence is CASSFRDRGREQYF. The DNA for the CDR3 is TGTGCCAGCAGCTTCCGGGACAGGGGACGCGAGCAGTACTTC.

This clone occurred a few times. The chain links TRBV28 to TRBJ2-5; 8 bases are shared with TRBD2. From germline, CDR1 is MDHEN and CDR2 SYDVKM. The V segment lost 2 bases and the J segment 2 bases; nucleotides outside the gene matches: 4. The CDR3 spans 15 residues. The CDR3 nucleotides read TGTGCCAGCAGTTTACAGGCTAGCGGGCAAGAGACCCAGTACTTC. Translation: CASSLQASGQETQYF. Complete variable domain (other parts from reference TRBV28 and TRBJ2-5): DVKVTQSSRYLVKRTGEKVFLECVQDMDHENMFWYRQDPGLGLRLIYFSYDVKMKEKGDIPEGYSVSREKKERFSLILESASTNQTSMYLCASSLQASGQETQYFGPGTRLLVL.

The V and J genes are TRBV7-1 and TRBJ2-5; no clear D. TRBV7-1 is noted as an ORF with a role that remains uncertain. This CDR3 is 14 amino acids long. V was pared by 4 bases and J by 0 bases, with 9 bases between. The CDR3 DNA reads TGTGCCAGCAGCTGGAACGTCTACCAAGAGACCCAGTACTTC. Protein sequence: CASSWNVYQETQYF.

CDR3 DNA: TGTGCCAGCAGTGAAGGGTCAGGGAGGCACAATCAGCCCCAGCATTTT. Its protein product is CASSEGSGRHNQPQHF. The chain links TRBV6-4 to TRBJ1-5; a possible D gene is TRBD1 (5 bases). The CDR3 sequence is 16 residues long. Per germline, CDR1 MRHNA and CDR2 SNTAGT. The ends were cut back, 3 bases at V and 3 bases at J, with 15 bases in the middle.

The rearrangement uses TRBV5-1 and TRBJ2-3; D may match TRBD1 or TRBD2 (5 bases each). From germline, CDR1 is SGHRS and CDR2 YFSETQ. V dropped 4 bases and J dropped 5 bases, with 20 bases sitting between them. The CDR3 consists of 16 residues. This CDR3 is CASSTGLSGSLDTQYF. The CDR3 bases are TGCGCCAGCAGCACCGGACTCTCAGGGTCCCTAGATACGCAGTATTTT.

The chain has TRBV5-1 and TRBJ2-3; TRBD2 agrees at 9 bases. The V segment lost 8 bases and the J segment 2 bases; nucleotides outside the gene matches: 12. The V gene's germline CDR1 is SGHRS and CDR2 YFSETQ. The CDR3 has 16 residues. The DNA for the CDR3 is TGCGCCAGTAGCAGTCGGCGGGGGGGCTACACAGATACGCAGTATTTT. Its translation is CASSSRRGGYTDTQYF.

This clone appeared a single time. The chain carries TRBV7-1 and TRBJ1-4; 8 bases fit TRBD1. TRBV7-1 is recorded as an ORF, its role being uncertain. The J segment lost 6 bases and the V segment lost 3 bases, leaving 3 bases of the junction unmatched. The CDR3 is 14 residues long. The CDR3, as DNA: TGTGCCAGCAGCTCCGGGACAGGAGATGAAAAACTGTTTTTT. Its translation: CASSSGTGDEKLFF.

This rearrangement joins TRBV28 to TRBJ1-2; D is uncertain. This CDR3 is 14 amino acids long. Trimming left V 2 bases short and J 8 bases short, with 15 bases between. From germline, CDR1 is MDHEN and CDR2 SYDVKM. The CDR3 loop is CASSLHAIGKGYTF. The CDR3 DNA follows: TGTGCCAGCAGTTTACACGCGATCGGGAAAGGCTACACCTTC.